The 14 T cell receptor beta chains given below trace back to one sample, sequenced in a study of T cell repertoires in cytomegalovirus infection. TCRdb independently ran MiXCR on the reads; one entry per CDR3 protein. The table lists some 200,000 distinct CDR3 sequences, roughly 19% of them singletons. The sequenced material came from PBMCs. The receptors were gathered from a human donor in good health (CMV status not recorded). Some clones in this sample may be carry-over from other donors' samples.

V is TRBV28 and J is TRBJ2-4; unclear D gene. Trimming shortened V by 6 bases and J by 4 bases, and 13 bases separated the two germline ends. This CDR3 spans 14 amino acids. Germline V gene sequence: CDR1 MDHEN, CDR2 SYDVKM. DNA for the CDR3: TGTGCCAGCAGACCCTCCGGAACTAAAAACATTCAGTACTTC. Protein sequence: CASRPSGTKNIQYF.

This clonotype occurred a few times. The chain joins TRBV6-1 to TRBJ1-1; 8 bases are shared with TRBD1. V shed 3 bases, J shed 1 base, and the junction held 4 bases outside the gene matches. Germline V gene lookup returns CDR1 MNHNS and CDR2 SASEGT. The CDR3 totals 15 residues. The CDR3 loop reads CASSDLGQGNTEAFF. The CDR3 nucleotides read TGTGCCAGCAGTGATTTAGGACAGGGGAACACTGAAGCTTTCTTT.

This clonotype was seen many times. The chain couples TRBV7-2 to TRBJ2-7, with a possible D match to TRBD2 (5 bases). CDR1 and CDR2 from the germline V gene are SGHTA and FQGNSA. V was pared by 1 base and J by 7 bases, with 11 bases between. The CDR3 spans 13 residues. CDR3 sequence (DNA): TGTGCCAGCAGCTTAGAGGCGGGTTGGGAGCAGTACTTC. Translated: CASSLEAGWEQYF.

This clonotype was recorded a few times. The chain links TRBV19 to TRBJ1-1; D not resolved. This CDR3 comprises 14 residues. Per the germline V gene, CDR1 is LNHDA and CDR2 is SQIVND (reference sequence). V gave up 3 bases and J gave up 5 bases, with 13 bases separating them. CDR3 amino acids: CASSMRHLGTEAFF. In nucleotides, the CDR3 is TGTGCCAGTAGTATGCGACACCTGGGGACTGAAGCTTTCTTT.

The chain recombines TRBV11-2 with TRBJ2-1; tentatively, D is TRBD2 (5 bases). Germline V gene data show CDR1 as SGHAT and CDR2 as FQNNGV. Deletions cut 7 bases from V and 7 bases from J, with 11 bases between. The CDR3 loop spans 12 amino acids. CDR3 coding DNA: TGTGCCAGCACCTCCACGGGAAATGAGCAGTTCTTC. Amino acid sequence: CASTSTGNEQFF.

Many counts were recorded for this clonotype. This chain connects TRBV7-3 to TRBJ2-2, with D unresolved. The length of the CDR3 is 15 residues. Germline V CDR1 and CDR2: SGHTA, FQGTGA. Trimming stripped 2 bases from V and 1 base from J, with 8 bases between. The CDR3 sequence is CASSLQAGNTGELFF. DNA of the CDR3: TGTGCCAGCAGCTTACAGGCAGGGAACACCGGGGAGCTGTTTTTT.

A few counts support this clonotype. The rearrangement joins TRBV9 to TRBJ2-1; perhaps D is TRBD1 or TRBD2 (5 bases each). CDR1 and CDR2 (germline): SGDLS, YYNGEE. Trimming removed 0 bases from V and 4 bases from J, with 11 bases in between. The CDR3 is made up of 15 amino acids. The CDR3 sequence is CASSVGEGRYNEQFF. The CDR3 DNA is TGTGCCAGCAGCGTAGGTGAGGGGCGGTACAATGAGCAGTTCTTC.

The gene calls are TRBV5-6 and TRBJ1-5; no reliable D call. The CDR3 runs to 15 residues. V shed 1 base and J shed 0 bases, with 8 bases lying between them. Looked up from germline, CDR1 is SGHDT and CDR2 is YYEEEE. The chain's CDR3 is CASSLNFYSNQPQHF. The CDR3 bases are TGTGCCAGCAGCTTGAACTTTTATAGCAATCAGCCCCAGCATTTT. Full variable domain (outside the CDR3, taken from reference TRBV5-6 and TRBJ1-5): DAGVTQSPTHLIKTRGQQVTLRCSPKSGHDTVSWYQQALGQGPQFIFQYYEEEERQRGNFPDRFSGHQFPNYSSELNVNALLLGDSALYLCASSLNFYSNQPQHFGDGTRLSIL.

The rearrangement uses TRBV28 and TRBJ2-7; a possible D gene is TRBD2 (6 bases). The V and J ends lost 8 bases and 1 base respectively, with 18 bases between them. The germline V gene encodes CDR1 MDHEN and CDR2 SYDVKM. CDR3 length: 15 residues. The CDR3 region is CASHGGAGDSYEQYF. CDR3 bases: TGTGCCAGCCACGGAGGGGCAGGAGATTCCTACGAGCAGTACTTC.

This clonotype was counted many times. V is TRBV5-1 and J is TRBJ1-2, with a tentative D call TRBD1 (5 bases). The CDR3 extends over 13 amino acids. V was trimmed by 4 bases and J by 5 bases, leaving 12 bases between them. CDR1 is SGHRS, CDR2 YFSETQ, per germline. CDR3 sequence reads: CASSPEGEYGYTF. CDR3 coding DNA: TGCGCCAGCAGCCCCGAAGGGGAATATGGCTACACCTTC.

This clonotype has a count of ten or more. The chain combines TRBV7-9 with TRBJ2-7; D is undetermined. This CDR3 is built from 14 residues. With 4 bases removed from V and 7 bases from J, the gap between germline ends came to 17 bases. Germline assignment: CDR1 SEHNR and CDR2 FQNEAQ (reference sequence). Here the CDR3 reads CASSSPVGREEQYF. CDR3 DNA: TGTGCCAGCAGCTCGCCGGTGGGCCGAGAGGAGCAGTACTTC.

This clonotype came up a few times. This chain connects TRBV12-3 or TRBV12-4 to TRBJ1-6; D is possibly TRBD1 (5 bases). Deletions cut 6 bases from V and 5 bases from J, with 17 bases between. The CDR3 covers 16 residues. CDR3 in amino acids: CASSPGTLANNSPLHF. CDR3 in DNA: TGTGCCAGCAGCCCCGGGACGCTGGCAAATAATTCACCCCTCCACTTT.

This rearrangement joins TRBV27 to TRBJ2-1, with 9 bases identical to TRBD2. There are 12 residues in the CDR3. The trim removed 6 bases at V and 14 bases at J, leaving 8 bases unmatched. Germline-derived CDR1 and CDR2 are MNHEY and SMNVEV (reference sequence). The CDR3 nucleotides are TGTGCCAGCAGCTTGTTTCGCGGGAGGGAGTTCTTC. This codes for CASSLFRGREFF.

With regard to this clonotype: This may be a read error, as it is one base from a much larger clone. The chain joins TRBV7-2 to TRBJ1-1; TRBD1 might be the D (6 bases). Germline V gene lookup returns CDR1 SGHTA and CDR2 FQGNSA. CDR3 length equals 14 residues. V shed 5 bases and J shed 11 bases, with 21 bases lying between them. CDR3 sequence reads: CASSPRRGGKGAFF. The CDR3 DNA reads as TGTGCCAGCAGCCCCAGGCGAGGGGGAAAGGGGGCTTTCTTT.